These 18 T cell receptor beta chains came from one sample sequenced in a study of a mutant IDH1 vaccine in newly diagnosed glioma. Documented time point: week 23, last vaccination. Vaccination comprised doses that each held 300 ug of mutant IDH1 20-mer peptide, plus topical imiquimod. No antigen has been assigned to these receptors. The method was immunoSEQ multiplex PCR; TCRdb's version includes in-frame clones alone and lacks a portion of them. In the table there are about 82,000 clones, over 75% of which are singletons. Here the sequenced sample was PBMCs, taken from a glioma patient whose treatment included an IDH1 peptide vaccine. The receptors originated from a man aged 25-40 years with glioma. Some clones in this sample may be carry-over from other donors' samples.

The V gene is TRBV30, the J gene TRBJ2-2; tentatively, D is TRBD1 or TRBD2 (5 bases each). The CDR3 is 14 amino acids. Trimming took 2 bases from V and 5 from J, leaving 12 bases between them. The germline V gene has CDR1 GTSNPN and CDR2 SVGIG (reference sequence). CDR3 protein: CAWSWGLDTGELFF. For the CDR3, the DNA is TGTGCCTGGAGTTGGGGGTTAGATACCGGGGAGCTGTTTTTT.

The table lists this clone with a few counts. The CDR3 sequence is CASRPERGTYEQYF. The CDR3, as DNA: TGTGCCAGCAGGCCGGAGCGGGGAACCTACGAGCAGTACTTC. The rearrangement links TRBV6-1 to TRBJ2-7; TRBD2 aligns across 7 bases. Trimming at V came to 6 bases and at J to 2 bases, leaving 7 bases not matched to a gene. CDR3 size: 14 residues. CDR1 is MNHNS, CDR2 SASEGT, per germline.

The chain is built from TRBV11-2 and TRBJ2-7, with 7 bases aligning to TRBD1. The CDR3 totals 14 residues. Looked up from germline, CDR1 is SGHAT and CDR2 is FQNNGV. V lost 5 bases to trimming and J lost 2 bases; unmatched junction nucleotides: 6. The CDR3 sequence: CASSQGTVPYEQYF. The CDR3 DNA reads as TGTGCCAGCAGCCAAGGGACAGTTCCCTACGAGCAGTACTTC.

J is TRBJ1-4 and V is TRBV5-6; D might be TRBD1 (5 bases). The CDR3 extends over 17 amino acids. With 0 bases removed from V and 2 bases from J, the gap between germline ends came to 14 bases. Germline V lookup: CDR1 SGHDT, CDR2 YYEEEE. The CDR3 nucleotides are TGTGCCAGCAGCTTGGCTGGGGCAGGTGCGACTAATGAAAAACTGTTTTTT. The encoded protein is CASSLAGAGATNEKLFF.

The rearrangement uses TRBV6-1 and TRBJ1-6; D ambiguous. This CDR3 contains 15 residues. Germline values: CDR1 MNHNS, CDR2 SASEGT. Trimming stripped 1 base from V and 11 bases from J, with 15 bases between. The CDR3 spells CASSEGGVWNPPLHF. In DNA form, the CDR3 reads TGTGCCAGCAGTGAAGGGGGAGTATGGAATCCACCCCTCCACTTT.

The V gene is TRBV6-5, the J gene TRBJ1-3; D ambiguous. CDR1 is MNHEY, CDR2 SVGAGI, per germline. CDR3 size: 12 residues. Trimming took off 7 bases at V and 4 bases at J, with 8 bases between the two ends. This CDR3 is CASTGGGNTIYF. For the CDR3, the DNA is TGTGCCAGCACGGGCGGAGGAAACACCATATATTTT.

V and J are TRBV28 and TRBJ2-7, with unresolved D. CDR1 MDHEN and CDR2 SYDVKM come from the germline V gene. This CDR3 contains 14 residues. Trimming cost V 3 bases and J 0 bases, with 9 bases left between them. The CDR3 DNA is TGTGCCAGCAGTTTGGCCGGGTCCTCCTACGAGCAGTACTTC. Encoded protein: CASSLAGSSYEQYF.

The chain links TRBV15 to TRBJ1-3; a weak D match, TRBD1 (6 bases). The germline V gene has CDR1 LNHNV and CDR2 YYDKDF (reference sequence). The CDR3 consists of 15 residues. Trimming removed 3 bases from V and 0 bases from J, with 9 bases in between. Here the CDR3 reads CATSSLQGSGNTIYF. In DNA, the CDR3 is TGTGCCACCAGCAGTTTACAGGGCTCTGGAAACACCATATATTTT.

This rearrangement joins TRBV25-1 to TRBJ2-5, with 11 bases that match TRBD1. V was clipped by 4 bases and J by 4 bases; unmatched bases: 11. CDR3 length: 17 residues. Looked up from germline, CDR1 is MGHDK and CDR2 is SYGVNS. The CDR3 DNA sequence: TGTGCCAGCAGTGCAACCACCGGGACAGGGGGATTAGAGACCCAGTACTTC. This gives the protein CASSATTGTGGLETQYF.

The chain carries TRBV9 and TRBJ1-2, with D uncertain. The CDR3 is made up of 12 amino acids. Trimming removed 7 bases at V and 3 bases at J, with 10 bases between. Germline values: CDR1 SGDLS, CDR2 YYNGEE. The CDR3 sequence is CASLGPDYGYTF. CDR3 in DNA: TGTGCCAGCCTTGGGCCCGACTATGGCTACACCTTC.

The rearrangement uses TRBV30 and TRBJ2-3; TRBD2 agrees at 8 bases. Germline assignment: CDR1 GTSNPN and CDR2 SVGIG (reference sequence). V gave up 2 bases and J gave up 1 base; unmatched junction bases: 5. CDR3 length equals 15 residues. The CDR3 region has the DNA TGTGCCTGGAGTCGGCTTAGCGGGGGCACAGATACGCAGTATTTT. Translating gives CAWSRLSGGTDTQYF.

The chain employs TRBV29-1 and TRBJ1-4; D is uncertain. The germline V and J ends were trimmed by 3 bases and 7 bases, with 12 bases remaining between them. Germline V gives CDR1 SQVTM, CDR2 ANQGSEA. The CDR3 spans 13 residues. CDR3 coding DNA: TGCAGCGTTGAGCCCCAGACTGGTGAAAAACTGTTTTTT. Encoded protein: CSVEPQTGEKLFF.

J is TRBJ2-7 and V is TRBV20-1; D gene ambiguous. This CDR3 is 11 amino acids long. V was shortened by 6 bases and J by 4 bases, with 10 bases between the two germline ends. Germline V gene sequence: CDR1 DFQATT, CDR2 SNEGSKA (reference sequence). CDR3 DNA sequence: TGCAGTGCCACAACAGATTACGAGCAGTACTTC. Translated, it gives CSATTDYEQYF.

The V and J genes are TRBV2 and TRBJ2-1, with TRBD2 identical over 14 bases. The germline V gene has CDR1 SNHLY and CDR2 FYNNEI. The ends lost 6 bases at V and 4 bases at J; junction bases unmatched: 2. This CDR3 comprises 15 residues. The CDR3 DNA sequence: TGTGCCAGCAGCAGACTAGCGGGGGGGTACAATGAGCAGTTCTTC. Protein sequence: CASSRLAGGYNEQFF.

V gene TRBV7-3 combines with J gene TRBJ1-1; no definite D call. Trimming took off 4 bases at V and 1 base at J, with 13 bases between the two ends. From germline, CDR1 is SGHTA and CDR2 FQGTGA. This CDR3 has 15 residues. CDR3 in amino acids: CASSSQSTGNTEAFF. The CDR3 nucleotides read TGTGCCAGCAGCTCCCAGTCGACGGGGAACACTGAAGCTTTCTTT. The full variable domain, in which reference TRBV7-3 and TRBJ1-1 provide the parts outside the CDR3, is GAGVSQTPSNKVTEKGKYVELRCDPISGHTALYWYRQSLGQGPEFLIYFQGTGAADDSGLPNDRFFAVRPEGSVSTLKIQRTERGDSAVYLCASSSQSTGNTEAFFGQGTRLTVV.

This clone was counted a single time. The V gene is TRBV18, the J gene TRBJ2-3, with 7 bases aligning to TRBD1. Germline V CDR1 and CDR2: KGHSH, LQKENI. V shed 4 bases, J shed 0 bases, and the junction held 7 bases outside the gene matches. The CDR3 is made up of 16 amino acids. The chain's CDR3 is CASSHSWDSSTDTQYF. The CDR3 coding sequence is TGTGCCAGCTCACATAGCTGGGACAGTAGCACAGATACGCAGTATTTT. Full variable domain (outside the CDR3, taken from reference TRBV18 and TRBJ2-3): NAGVMQNPRHLVRRRGQEARLRCSPMKGHSHVYWYRQLPEEGLKFMVYLQKENIIDESGMPKERFSAEFPKEGPSILRIQQVVRGDSAAYFCASSHSWDSSTDTQYFGPGTRLTVL.

The chain has TRBV7-9 and TRBJ2-5; TRBD1 might be the D (6 bases). This CDR3 is built from 14 residues. Deletions cut 5 bases from V and 4 bases from J, with 14 bases between. Germline loops: CDR1 SEHNR, CDR2 FQNEAQ (reference sequence). CDR3 loop: CASSPTGLLETQYF. The DNA of the CDR3 is TGTGCCAGCAGCCCTACAGGGTTATTAGAGACCCAGTACTTC.

This clone has a handful of counts. The CDR3 protein is CASSQVGSPLHF. In DNA, the CDR3 is TGCGCCAGCAGCCAAGTGGGTTCACCCCTCCACTTT. The chain employs TRBV4-1 and TRBJ1-6; D gene ambiguous. The germline V gene has CDR1 MGHRA and CDR2 YSYEKL. The V end was cut by 1 base, the J end by 9 bases, with 4 bases between. The CDR3 length is 12 residues.